These 29 T cell receptor beta chains share one sample of origin, sequenced in a study of blood T cell repertoires in COVID-19. The table came from immunoSEQ multiplex PCR; TCRdb's copy has only in-frame clones and leaves some out. The repertoire holds approximately 210,000 clones, with 89% as singletons. The specimen was PBMCs or T cells enriched from blood (not recorded which). Every receptor here comes from a woman aged 18-29 years who had recovered from COVID-19.

The chain carries TRBV30 and TRBJ1-1; D is unresolved. V lost 3 bases to trimming and J lost 0 bases, with 17 bases between them. CDR1 GTSNPN and CDR2 SVGIG come from the germline V gene (reference sequence). The CDR3 length is 16 residues. The CDR3 loop is CAWSPVLISMNTEAFF. CDR3 DNA sequence: TGTGCCTGGAGCCCCGTCCTCATAAGCATGAACACTGAAGCTTTCTTT.

This rearrangement joins TRBV24-1 to TRBJ2-7; 9 bases agree with TRBD1. The CDR3 is 16 amino acids. V was pared by 5 bases and J by 0 bases, with 7 bases of the junction left unmatched. CDR1 and CDR2 from the germline V gene are KGHDR and SFDVKD. The CDR3 DNA follows: TGTGCCACCAGTGGGGGACAGGGTTCTGACTCCTACGAGCAGTACTTC. Protein: CATSGGQGSDSYEQYF.

This chain connects TRBV4-2 to TRBJ2-2; D is unclear. From germline, CDR1 is LGHNA and CDR2 YNFKEQ. This CDR3 has 17 residues. V was clipped by 4 bases and J by 0 bases, with 15 bases between them. The CDR3 bases are TGTGCCAGCAGCCCCCATCCCCCCAGCGCGAACACCGGGGAGCTGTTTTTT. This translates into CASSPHPPSANTGELFF.

The chain uses TRBV3-1 (or the pseudogene TRBV3-2) and TRBJ2-1; D remains ambiguous. The germline V gene encodes CDR1 LGHDT and CDR2 YNNKEL (reference sequence). With 4 bases removed from V and 9 bases from J, the gap between germline ends came to 13 bases. The CDR3 has 13 amino acids. The DNA for the CDR3 is TGTGCCAGCAGCCCGACTCAATCCGGTGAGCAGTTCTTC. Translated, it gives CASSPTQSGEQFF.

The rearrangement uses TRBV18 and TRBJ2-7, with D perhaps matching TRBD2 (5 bases). The V gene's germline CDR1 is KGHSH and CDR2 LQKENI. This CDR3 is 14 amino acids long. Deletions cut 2 bases from V and 1 base from J, with 9 bases between. The CDR3 DNA reads as TGTGCCAGCTCACCAAAACGGGGTTCCTACGAGCAGTACTTC. Protein sequence: CASSPKRGSYEQYF.

This chain links TRBV7-9 with TRBJ2-2; D not certain. Trimming took 5 bases from V and 4 from J, leaving 8 bases between them. The CDR3 is 13 amino acids. Germline CDR1 reads SEHNR; CDR2 reads FQNEAQ (reference sequence). CDR3 bases: TGTGCCAGCAGCCCCCAGATCACCGGGGAGCTGTTTTTT. It encodes CASSPQITGELFF.

CDR3 amino acids: CASSFTGDEKLFF. CDR3 DNA: TGTGCCAGCAGTTTTACCGGGGATGAAAAACTGTTTTTT. This chain connects TRBV7-9 to TRBJ1-4; D is unresolved. Germline CDR1 SEHNR, CDR2 FQNEAQ (reference sequence). This CDR3 spans 13 amino acids. V was pared by 6 bases and J by 6 bases, with 11 bases between.

V gene TRBV28 combines with J gene TRBJ2-1; a weak D match, TRBD1 (5 bases). This CDR3 is built from 12 residues. V shed 6 bases and J shed 6 bases, with 9 bases lying between them. The germline V gene has CDR1 MDHEN and CDR2 SYDVKM. The CDR3 coding sequence is TGTGCCAGCAGCCAGCAGGGCAATGAGCAGTTCTTC. Its protein is CASSQQGNEQFF.

This chain links TRBV9 with TRBJ1-3; possibly TRBD1 for D (6 bases). V was trimmed by 4 bases and J by 0 bases, leaving 14 bases between them. The CDR3 is 16 amino acids. Germline V gene lookup returns CDR1 SGDLS and CDR2 YYNGEE. The DNA of the CDR3 is TGTGCCAGCAGCAGAGGGGACATCGACTCTGGAAACACCATATATTTT. Protein: CASSRGDIDSGNTIYF.

This chain uses TRBV30 with TRBJ1-2, with D unclear. Germline-derived CDR1 and CDR2 are GTSNPN and SVGIG (reference sequence). V was trimmed by 4 bases and J by 5 bases, leaving 17 bases between them. This CDR3 has 14 amino acids. CDR3 sequence (DNA): TGTGCCTGGAACATCGCAGGAACCCGTTATGGCTACACCTTC. It is translated as CAWNIAGTRYGYTF.

The chain couples TRBV5-1 to TRBJ2-7; possible D gene TRBD2, 7 bases. Trimming took 4 bases from V and 6 from J, leaving 26 bases between them. This CDR3 spans 17 amino acids. Looked up from germline, CDR1 is SGHRS and CDR2 is YFSETQ. The CDR3 bases are TGCGCCAGCAGCCGGACTAGACAGGCCTGGGATTCTGGCGAGCAGTACTTC. Encoded protein: CASSRTRQAWDSGEQYF. Complete variable domain (other parts from reference TRBV5-1 and TRBJ2-7): KAGVTQTPRYLIKTRGQQVTLSCSPISGHRSVSWYQQTPGQGLQFLFEYFSETQRNKGNFPGRFSGRQFSNSRSEMNVSTLELGDSALYLCASSRTRQAWDSGEQYFGPGTRLTVT.

The chain couples TRBV14 to TRBJ2-5, with TRBD2 matching 10 bases. The V and J ends lost 3 bases and 3 bases, in that order; junction bases with no gene match: 10. The CDR3 totals 17 residues. The germline CDR1 and CDR2 sequences are SGHDN and FVKESK. For the CDR3, the DNA is TGTGCCAGCAGCCATCGGGCCGAGCGGGGGGGTAAAGAGACCCAGTACTTC. The encoded protein is CASSHRAERGGKETQYF.

The chain has TRBV28 and TRBJ1-3; possibly TRBD1 for D (5 bases). The CDR3 has 13 amino acids. V shed 4 bases and J shed 9 bases, with 13 bases lying between them. Germline CDR1 reads MDHEN; CDR2 reads SYDVKM. The CDR3 is CASSSGLKSTIYF. CDR3 in DNA: TGTGCCAGCAGTTCAGGGCTTAAAAGCACCATATATTTT. The whole variable domain, filled in from reference TRBV28 and TRBJ1-3, reads DVKVTQSSRYLVKRTGEKVFLECVQDMDHENMFWYRQDPGLGLRLIYFSYDVKMKEKGDIPEGYSVSREKKERFSLILESASTNQTSMYLCASSSGLKSTIYFGEGSWLTVV.

This chain joins TRBV5-4 and TRBJ2-5; a weak D match, TRBD2 (5 bases). The CDR3 has 12 amino acids. V lost 8 bases, J lost 2 bases, and 10 bases lay in between. Germline-derived CDR1 and CDR2 are SGHNT and YYREEE (reference sequence). For the CDR3, the DNA is TGTGCCAGGGACTCGTCTCAAGAGACCCAGTACTTC. It codes for CARDSSQETQYF.

The rearrangement uses TRBV7-9 and TRBJ1-5; possibly TRBD1 for D (5 bases). The CDR3 totals 15 residues. In germline, CDR1 is SEHNR, CDR2 FQNEAQ (reference sequence). Trimming stripped 4 bases from V and 1 base from J, with 11 bases between. The CDR3 sequence: CASSSSGNSNQPQHF. CDR3 nucleotides: TGTGCCAGCAGCTCCTCAGGGAACAGCAATCAGCCCCAGCATTTT.

The chain links TRBV6-1 to TRBJ2-5; D is perhaps TRBD1 (6 bases). Germline V gene sequence: CDR1 MNHNS, CDR2 SASEGT. The CDR3 consists of 14 residues. V lost 1 base and J 5 bases, leaving 11 bases between the germline ends. DNA of the CDR3: TGTGCCAGCAGTGAAGTCCCTACAGGGGAGACCCAGTACTTC. It encodes CASSEVPTGETQYF.

The V gene is TRBV11-2, the J gene TRBJ1-4; 12 bases match TRBD1. The CDR3 is made up of 16 amino acids. The ends lost 3 bases at V and 7 bases at J; junction bases unmatched: 6. In germline, CDR1 is SGHAT, CDR2 FQNNGV. The CDR3 protein is CASSLGQGAMGEKLFF. The CDR3 region has the DNA TGTGCCAGCAGCTTGGGACAGGGGGCGATGGGTGAAAAACTGTTTTTT.

The CDR3 region is CASSFARGDGYTF. The CDR3 DNA reads as TGTGCCAGCAGCTTCGCCAGGGGGGATGGCTACACCTTC. V is TRBV4-2 and J is TRBJ1-2; 7 bases match TRBD1. The CDR3 is 13 amino acids. The ends lost 5 bases at V and 6 bases at J; junction bases unmatched: 6. Germline V gene lookup returns CDR1 LGHNA and CDR2 YNFKEQ.

This clone was observed once. The chain combines TRBV7-3 with TRBJ2-7; TRBD1 matches at 8 bases. The junction had 10 bases not matched to a gene; V was cut back by 5 bases and J by 7 bases. This CDR3 is built from 14 residues. Germline assignment: CDR1 SGHTA and CDR2 FQGTGA. CDR3 DNA: TGTGCCAGCAGCGTCAGTCAGGGGGCTCGAGAGCAGTACTTC. Protein product: CASSVSQGAREQYF.

The CDR3 DNA sequence: TGCGCCAGCAGCTTGACTAGCGGGGGTCTGGGCCGCACAGATACGCAGTATTTT. It specifies CASSLTSGGLGRTDTQYF. The chain carries TRBV5-1 and TRBJ2-3; TRBD2 aligns across 11 bases. Germline CDR1 SGHRS, CDR2 YFSETQ. This CDR3 region has 18 residues. V shed 1 base, J shed 1 base, and the junction held 8 bases outside the gene matches.

The J gene is TRBJ2-7, the V gene TRBV7-2; 7 bases align to TRBD1. Looked up from germline, CDR1 is SGHTA and CDR2 is FQGNSA. The junction had 7 bases not matched to a gene; V was cut back by 0 bases and J by 8 bases. The CDR3 has 14 residues. This chain's CDR3 is CASSLARTGAKQYF. The CDR3 DNA reads as TGTGCCAGCAGCTTAGCGCGAACAGGGGCGAAGCAGTACTTC. The whole variable domain, remainder taken from reference TRBV7-2 and TRBJ2-7, is GAGVSQSPSNKVTEKGKDVELRCDPISGHTALYWYRQSLGQGLEFLIYFQGNSAPDKSGLPSDRFSAERTGGSVSTLTIQRTQQEDSAVYLCASSLARTGAKQYFGPGTRLTVT.

The chain joins TRBV7-9 to TRBJ2-5; D gene unclear. The CDR3 consists of 14 residues. Germline assignment: CDR1 SEHNR and CDR2 FQNEAQ (reference sequence). V gave up 2 bases and J gave up 1 base, with 8 bases separating them. The CDR3 bases are TGTGCCAGCAGCTTAAGATCAGTCCAAGAGACCCAGTACTTC. Protein: CASSLRSVQETQYF. Looking up the rest from reference TRBV7-9 and TRBJ2-5 gives the full variable domain: DTGVSQNPRHKITKRGQNVTFRCDPISEHNRLYWYRQTLGQGPEFLTYFQNEAQLEKSRLLSDRFSAERPKGSFSTLEIQRTEQGDSAMYLCASSLRSVQETQYFGPGTRLLVL.

The chain has TRBV28 and TRBJ1-1; possible D gene TRBD1, 6 bases. This CDR3 contains 13 residues. The ends were cut back, 5 bases at V and 4 bases at J, with 11 bases in the middle. The V gene's germline CDR1 is MDHEN and CDR2 SYDVKM. The CDR3 spells CASSQTGITEAFF. The CDR3, as DNA: TGTGCCAGCAGTCAAACAGGGATCACTGAAGCTTTCTTT. The full variable domain, completed using reference TRBV28 and TRBJ1-1, is DVKVTQSSRYLVKRTGEKVFLECVQDMDHENMFWYRQDPGLGLRLIYFSYDVKMKEKGDIPEGYSVSREKKERFSLILESASTNQTSMYLCASSQTGITEAFFGQGTRLTVV.

The V gene is TRBV5-5, the J gene TRBJ2-2; 7 nucleotides agree with TRBD2. From germline, CDR1 is SGHKS and CDR2 YYEKEE (reference sequence). V was pared by 0 bases and J by 3 bases, with 11 bases of the junction left unmatched. This CDR3 is built from 18 residues. CDR3: CASSLGGREEHYTGELFF. As DNA, the CDR3 is TGTGCCAGCAGCTTGGGGGGCCGGGAGGAACACTACACCGGGGAGCTGTTTTTT.

The V and J genes are TRBV4-1 and TRBJ1-2; 8 bases agree with TRBD1. The V gene's germline CDR1 is MGHRA and CDR2 YSYEKL. With 4 bases clipped from V and 6 bases from J, the junction kept 7 bases outside the gene matches. The CDR3 contains 14 residues. DNA of the CDR3: TGCGCCAGCAGCCGGGGGACAGGTACCGATGGCTACACCTTC. Amino acid sequence: CASSRGTGTDGYTF.

The V and J genes are TRBV27 and TRBJ2-7; D uncertain. This CDR3 is built from 13 residues. V gave up 3 bases and J gave up 7 bases, with 13 bases separating them. Germline V CDR1 and CDR2: MNHEY, SMNVEV (reference sequence). The DNA of the CDR3 is TGTGCCAGCAGTTTGACTGGCCGGAGAGAGCAGTACTTC. Translating gives CASSLTGRREQYF.

This rearrangement joins TRBV2 to TRBJ1-2; D is possibly TRBD1 (6 bases). CDR3 size: 13 residues. The germline V gene has CDR1 SNHLY and CDR2 FYNNEI. Trimming removed 4 bases at V and 5 bases at J, with 11 bases between. In nucleotides, the CDR3 is TGTGCCAGCAGTGGCCGGGACACGTATGGCTACACCTTC. Its protein product is CASSGRDTYGYTF.

This sequence joins TRBV28 and TRBJ1-2; weak D call: TRBD1 (6 bases). The V and J ends lost 7 bases and 2 bases respectively, with 17 bases between them. In germline, CDR1 is MDHEN, CDR2 SYDVKM. The CDR3 totals 15 residues. CDR3 region: CASKVTGVTNYGYTF. CDR3 nucleotides: TGTGCCAGCAAAGTGACAGGCGTCACCAACTATGGCTACACCTTC.

The chain is built from TRBV7-8 and TRBJ2-3, with a possible D match to TRBD1 (6 bases). This CDR3 comprises 14 residues. Per germline, CDR1 SGHVS and CDR2 FQNEAQ. Trimming removed 5 bases from V and 1 base from J, with 10 bases in between. CDR3 sequence: CASSPKGGTDTQYF. The CDR3, as DNA: TGTGCCAGCAGCCCCAAGGGGGGCACAGATACGCAGTATTTT.